The rows below give T cell receptor beta chains drawn from one sample of a study of CD8+ T cells in alopecia areata. Clones were sequenced by immunoSEQ multiplex PCR, and TCRdb holds only the in-frame ones, with some missing. The sample lists about 200,000 clones; roughly 60% were seen once. The sequencing used CD4+ T cells sorted from blood, collected at week 24, from a patient treated with tofacitinib. These receptors all come from a human donor with alopecia areata. Each CDR3 is given with its conserved first and last residue. Clone sizes are given selectively: once, few, many, or a class where the clone is expanded.

V gene | clone size | CDR3 protein
TRBV28 | - | CASIRWQDYLSGANVLTF
TRBV4-3 | - | CASSLNMGRETQYF
TRBV28 | - | CASSTGGLSQYF
TRBV6-6 | - | CASSSLIQQGNEKLFF
TRBV11-2 | few | CASSPGQGGETQYF
TRBV28 | few | CASSSQRDRGYEQYF
TRBV15 | - | CATSRTGFNYEQYF
TRBV5-1 | few | CASSLFEGSYGYTF
TRBV11-1 | - | CASSLDLVNEQFF
TRBV30 | - | CAWSPTDRENGNTIYF
TRBV4-3 | - | CASAKLAGGLHEQFF
TRBV7-9 | few | CASSFRSASGSTGELFF
TRBV7-2 | - | CASSPGGEGGPGTQYF
TRBV5-1 | - | CASSPGTSGGSFSYEQYF
TRBV7-2 | few | CASSLSPGNTEAFF
TRBV13 | few | CASSPGLAGIGEETQYF
TRBV7-2 | - | CASSSGQGFEQYF
TRBV7-2 | - | CASSLDGASQETQYF
TRBV19 | - | CASSTRQGNGYTF
TRBV18 | - | CASSPRTENTGELFF
TRBV19 | - | CASSGQLPGELFF
TRBV29-1 | few | CSVDSSSGANVLTF
TRBV5-6 | few | CASRPTRSGELFF
TRBV10-3 | - | CAISELVGSYEQYF